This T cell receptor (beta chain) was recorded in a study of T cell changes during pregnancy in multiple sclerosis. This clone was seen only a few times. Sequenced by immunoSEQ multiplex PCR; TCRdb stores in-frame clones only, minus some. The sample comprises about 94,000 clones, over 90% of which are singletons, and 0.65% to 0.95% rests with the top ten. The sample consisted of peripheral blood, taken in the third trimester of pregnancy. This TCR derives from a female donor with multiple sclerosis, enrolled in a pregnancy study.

As DNA, the CDR3 is TGTGCCAGCAGCCAAAGGACAGGGGGCCGTAACTATGGCTACACCTTC. Translating gives CASSQRTGGRNYGYTF. This rearrangement joins TRBV7-2 to TRBJ1-2, with TRBD1 identical over 11 bases. V trimming: 5 bases; J trimming: 1 base; junction bases outside the gene matches: 6. The CDR3 is 16 amino acids. The germline V gene encodes CDR1 SGHTA and CDR2 FQGNSA.